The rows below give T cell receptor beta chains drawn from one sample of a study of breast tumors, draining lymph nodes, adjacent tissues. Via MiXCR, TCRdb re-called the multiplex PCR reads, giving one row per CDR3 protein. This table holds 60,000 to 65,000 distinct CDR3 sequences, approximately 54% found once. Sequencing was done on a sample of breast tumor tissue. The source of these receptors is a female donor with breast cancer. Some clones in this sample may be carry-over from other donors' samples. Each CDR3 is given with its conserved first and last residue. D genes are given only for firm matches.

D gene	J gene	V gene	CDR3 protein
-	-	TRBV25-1	CASSDLGRGRPQETQYF
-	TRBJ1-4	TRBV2	CASSPRGTNEKLFF
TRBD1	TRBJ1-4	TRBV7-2	CASSFLQGTGEKLFF
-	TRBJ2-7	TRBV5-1	CASRRAPDYEQYF
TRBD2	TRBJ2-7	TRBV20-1	CSARLAASYEQYF
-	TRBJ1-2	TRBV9	CASSHAWGRVGGYTF
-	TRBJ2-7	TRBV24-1	CATSDAAGKEQYF
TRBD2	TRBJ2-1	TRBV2	CASRGERGSYNEQFF
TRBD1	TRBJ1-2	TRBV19	CASSIGTGYNGYTF
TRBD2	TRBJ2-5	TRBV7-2	CASSLPEASGRAETQYF
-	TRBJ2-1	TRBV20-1	CSARVDSSYNEQFF
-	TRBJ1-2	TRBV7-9	CASSLAGNYGYTF
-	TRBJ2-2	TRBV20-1	CSAGREPAGTGELFF
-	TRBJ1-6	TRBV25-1	CASSVARSGTLHF
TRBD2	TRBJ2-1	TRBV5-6	CASSLVYGTSRNEQFF
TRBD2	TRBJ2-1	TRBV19	CASSKQRGLAGVNEQFF
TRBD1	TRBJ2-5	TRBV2	CASSENRGLETQYF
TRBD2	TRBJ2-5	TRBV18	CASSRAGSGGLAMAQYF
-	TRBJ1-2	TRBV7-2	CASSLVDRRGYTF
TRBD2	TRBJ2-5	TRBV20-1	CSAFNQREARETQYF
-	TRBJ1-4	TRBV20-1	CSGLERRAEKLFF
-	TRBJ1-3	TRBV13	CASSQSMNRSPKSGNTIYF
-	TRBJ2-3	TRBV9	CASSVAGDNTQYF
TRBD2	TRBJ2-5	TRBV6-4	CASSDSPSGGLTGWETQYF
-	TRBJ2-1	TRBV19	CASSRFGGKWAFF
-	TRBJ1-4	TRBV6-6	CASSPQRSATNEKLFF
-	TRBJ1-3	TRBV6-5	CASSLAGAGNTIYF
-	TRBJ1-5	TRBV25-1	CASSWGRGNQPQHF
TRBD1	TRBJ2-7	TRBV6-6	CASYPDRAGSYEQYF
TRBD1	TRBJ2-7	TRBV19	CASSMFRDSFEQYF
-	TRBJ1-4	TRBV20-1	CSARDRGAGLEKLFF
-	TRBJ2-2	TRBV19	CASTGTITGELFF
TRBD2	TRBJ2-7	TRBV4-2	CASSQGGLAGGEQYF
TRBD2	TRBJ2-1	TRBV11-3	CASSLVGLAGEQFF
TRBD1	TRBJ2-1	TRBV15	CATSSRTGEQFF